Given below is one T cell receptor (beta chain) in context. The entry originates in a study of blood T cell repertoires in COVID-19. Study details: Samples representing acute and convalescent COVID-19 were sourced from the United States, Italy and Spain. PBMCs, B-cell-depleted T cells, or T cells provided the cDNA or gDNA that made up the material.

Study processing details: Scientists estimated how many nucleated cells there were by amplifying reference gene primers. TCRdb keeps only in-frame clones here, not all; method: immunoSEQ multiplex PCR. V and J calls and clone size are as listed in that table; D and trimming were resolved from the DNA. The sample records roughly 230,000 clones, roughly 83% being singletons. Specimen: peripheral blood. The origin of this receptor is a woman between 50 and 59 years old with acute or convalescent COVID-19.

The CDR3 reads CASSFWGPNLYNEQFF. The CDR3 DNA reads TGTGCCAGCAGCTTCTGGGGGCCCAACCTCTACAATGAGCAGTTCTTC. The rearrangement joins TRBV5-6 to TRBJ2-1; D possibly corresponds to TRBD1 (6 bases). Per the germline V gene, CDR1 is SGHDT and CDR2 is YYEEEE. V was pared by 2 bases and J by 3 bases, with 15 bases between. This CDR3 spans 16 amino acids.